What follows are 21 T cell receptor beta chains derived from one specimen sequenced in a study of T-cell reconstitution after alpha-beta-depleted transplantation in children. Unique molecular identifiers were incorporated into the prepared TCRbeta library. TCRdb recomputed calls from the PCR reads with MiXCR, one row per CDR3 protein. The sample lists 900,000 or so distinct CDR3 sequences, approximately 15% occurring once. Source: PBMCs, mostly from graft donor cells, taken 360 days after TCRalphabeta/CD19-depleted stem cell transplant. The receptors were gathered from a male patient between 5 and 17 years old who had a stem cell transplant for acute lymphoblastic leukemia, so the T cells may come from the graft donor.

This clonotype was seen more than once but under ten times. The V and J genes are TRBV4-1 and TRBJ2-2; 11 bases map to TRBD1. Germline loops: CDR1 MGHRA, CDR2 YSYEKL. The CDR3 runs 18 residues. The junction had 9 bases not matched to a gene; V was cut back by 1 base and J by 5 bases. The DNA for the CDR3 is TGCGCCAGCAGCCAAGGGCGAGGACAGGGGGCTGGGACCGGGGAGCTGTTTTTT. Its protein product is CASSQGRGQGAGTGELFF.

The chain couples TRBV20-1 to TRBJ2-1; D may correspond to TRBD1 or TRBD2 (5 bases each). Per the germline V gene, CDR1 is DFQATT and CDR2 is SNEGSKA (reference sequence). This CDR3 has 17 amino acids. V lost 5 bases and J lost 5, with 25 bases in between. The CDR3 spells CSASAAKDRIEDNEQFF. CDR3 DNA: TGCAGTGCTTCAGCGGCTAAAGACAGAATCGAAGACAATGAGCAGTTCTTC.

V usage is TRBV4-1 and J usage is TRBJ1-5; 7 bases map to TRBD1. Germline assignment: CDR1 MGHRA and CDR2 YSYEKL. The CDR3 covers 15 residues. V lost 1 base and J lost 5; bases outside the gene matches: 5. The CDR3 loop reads CASSQARQGDQPQHF. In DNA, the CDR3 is TGCGCCAGCAGCCAAGCTCGACAGGGCGATCAGCCCCAGCATTTT.

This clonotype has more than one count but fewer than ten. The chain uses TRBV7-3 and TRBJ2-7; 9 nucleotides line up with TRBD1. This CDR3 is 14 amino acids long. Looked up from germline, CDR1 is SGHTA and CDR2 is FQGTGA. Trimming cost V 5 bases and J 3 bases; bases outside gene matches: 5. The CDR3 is CASSTTGGYYEQYF. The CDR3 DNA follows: TGTGCCAGCAGCACTACAGGGGGCTACTACGAGCAGTACTTC.

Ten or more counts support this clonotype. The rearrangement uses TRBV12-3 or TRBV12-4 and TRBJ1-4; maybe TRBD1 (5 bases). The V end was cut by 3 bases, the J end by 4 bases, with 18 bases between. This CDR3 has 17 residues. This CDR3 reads CASSLNRWRVGNEKLFF. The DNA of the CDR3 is TGTGCCAGCAGTTTGAACAGGTGGAGGGTTGGTAATGAAAAACTGTTTTTT.

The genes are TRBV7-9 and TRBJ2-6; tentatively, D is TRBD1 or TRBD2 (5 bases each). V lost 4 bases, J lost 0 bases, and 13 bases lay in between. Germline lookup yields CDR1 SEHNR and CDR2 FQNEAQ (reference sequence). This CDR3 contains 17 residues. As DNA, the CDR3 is TGTGCCAGCAGCTCGGGGTACAGGAGCTCTGGGGCCAACGTCCTGACTTTC. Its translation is CASSSGYRSSGANVLTF.

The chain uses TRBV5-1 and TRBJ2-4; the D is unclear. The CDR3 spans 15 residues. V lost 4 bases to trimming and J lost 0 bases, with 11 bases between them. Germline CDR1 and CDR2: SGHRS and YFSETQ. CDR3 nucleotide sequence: TGCGCCAGCAGCGCCGTTCATTTAGCCAAAAACATTCAGTACTTC. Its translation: CASSAVHLAKNIQYF. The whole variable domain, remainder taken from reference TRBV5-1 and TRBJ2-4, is KAGVTQTPRYLIKTRGQQVTLSCSPISGHRSVSWYQQTPGQGLQFLFEYFSETQRNKGNFPGRFSGRQFSNSRSEMNVSTLELGDSALYLCASSAVHLAKNIQYFGAGTRLSVL.

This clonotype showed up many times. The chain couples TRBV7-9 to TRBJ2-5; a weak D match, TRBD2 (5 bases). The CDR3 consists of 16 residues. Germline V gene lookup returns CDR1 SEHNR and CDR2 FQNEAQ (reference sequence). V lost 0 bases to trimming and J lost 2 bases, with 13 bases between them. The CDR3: CASSLASAEEQETQYF. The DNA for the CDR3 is TGTGCCAGCAGCTTAGCCTCCGCGGAGGAGCAAGAGACCCAGTACTTC. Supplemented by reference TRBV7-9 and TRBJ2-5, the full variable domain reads DTGVSQNPRHKITKRGQNVTFRCDPISEHNRLYWYRQTLGQGPEFLTYFQNEAQLEKSRLLSDRFSAERPKGSFSTLEIQRTEQGDSAMYLCASSLASAEEQETQYFGPGTRLLVL.

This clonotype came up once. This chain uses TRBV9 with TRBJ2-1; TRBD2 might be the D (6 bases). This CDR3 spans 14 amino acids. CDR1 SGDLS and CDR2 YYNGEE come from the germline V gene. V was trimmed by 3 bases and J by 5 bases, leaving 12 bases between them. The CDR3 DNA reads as TGTGCCAGCAGCGCGGCTAGCGTGGACAATGAGCAGTTCTTC. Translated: CASSAASVDNEQFF.

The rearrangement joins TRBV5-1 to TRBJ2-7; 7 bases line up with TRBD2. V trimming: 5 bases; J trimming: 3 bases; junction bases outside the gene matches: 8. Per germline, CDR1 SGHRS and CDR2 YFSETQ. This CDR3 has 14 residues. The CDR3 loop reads CASRSSSGIYEQYF. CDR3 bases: TGCGCCAGCAGGTCCTCTAGCGGTATCTACGAGCAGTACTTC.

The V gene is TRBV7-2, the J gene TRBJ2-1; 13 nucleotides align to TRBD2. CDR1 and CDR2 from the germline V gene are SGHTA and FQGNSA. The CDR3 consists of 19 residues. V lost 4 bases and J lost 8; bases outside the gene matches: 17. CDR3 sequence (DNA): TGTGCCAGCAGCTACGACAGGGGCCTCTTTACTAGCGGGAGGGATGAGCAGTTCTTC. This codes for CASSYDRGLFTSGRDEQFF.

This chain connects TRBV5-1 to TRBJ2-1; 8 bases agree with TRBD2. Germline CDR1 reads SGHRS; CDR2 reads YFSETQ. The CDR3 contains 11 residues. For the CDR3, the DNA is TGCGGGGGACTAGTTAAGTATGAGCAGTTCTTC. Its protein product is CGGLVKYEQFF.

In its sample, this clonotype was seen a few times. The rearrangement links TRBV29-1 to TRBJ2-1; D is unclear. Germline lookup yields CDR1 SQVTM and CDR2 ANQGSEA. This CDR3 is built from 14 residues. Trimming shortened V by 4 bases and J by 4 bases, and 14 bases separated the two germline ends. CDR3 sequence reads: CSVGRPDKYNEQFF. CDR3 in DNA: TGCAGCGTTGGGCGGCCCGACAAGTACAATGAGCAGTTCTTC.

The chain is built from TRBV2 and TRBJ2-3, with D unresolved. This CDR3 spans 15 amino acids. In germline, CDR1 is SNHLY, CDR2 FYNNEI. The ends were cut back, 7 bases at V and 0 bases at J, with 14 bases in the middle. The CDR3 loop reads CASNKARASTDTQYF. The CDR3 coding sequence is TGTGCCAGCAATAAAGCAAGAGCTAGCACAGATACGCAGTATTTT.

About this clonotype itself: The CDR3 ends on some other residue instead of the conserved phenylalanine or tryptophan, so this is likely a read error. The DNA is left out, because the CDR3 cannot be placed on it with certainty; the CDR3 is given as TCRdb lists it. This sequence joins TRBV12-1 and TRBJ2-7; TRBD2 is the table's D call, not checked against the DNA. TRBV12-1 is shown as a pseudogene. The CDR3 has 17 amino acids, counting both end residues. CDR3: CASSFDAELCPCLAALH.

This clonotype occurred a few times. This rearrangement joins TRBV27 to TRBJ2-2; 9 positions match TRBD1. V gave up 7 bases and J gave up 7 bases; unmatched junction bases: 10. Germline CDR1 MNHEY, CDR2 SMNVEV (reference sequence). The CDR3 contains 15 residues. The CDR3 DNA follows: TGTGCCAGCACCCTAGGGACAGGGTTCGACGGGGAGCTGTTTTTT. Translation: CASTLGTGFDGELFF.

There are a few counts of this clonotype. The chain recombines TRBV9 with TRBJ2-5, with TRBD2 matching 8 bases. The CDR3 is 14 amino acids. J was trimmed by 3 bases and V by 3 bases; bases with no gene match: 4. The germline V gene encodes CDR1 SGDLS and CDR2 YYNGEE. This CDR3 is CASSGGGHEETQYF. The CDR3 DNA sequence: TGTGCCAGCAGCGGCGGGGGGCATGAAGAGACCCAGTACTTC.

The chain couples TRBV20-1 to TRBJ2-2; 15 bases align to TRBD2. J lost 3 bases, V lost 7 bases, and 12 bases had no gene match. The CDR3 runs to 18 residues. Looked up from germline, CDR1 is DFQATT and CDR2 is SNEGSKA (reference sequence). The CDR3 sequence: CSVSPLGLAGGYTGELFF. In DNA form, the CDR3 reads TGCAGTGTCTCACCCTTGGGACTAGCGGGAGGTTACACCGGGGAGCTGTTTTTT.

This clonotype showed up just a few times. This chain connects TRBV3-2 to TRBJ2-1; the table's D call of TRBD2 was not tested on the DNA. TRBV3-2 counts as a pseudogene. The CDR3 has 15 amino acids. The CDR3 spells CASSRIRTSYNEQFF. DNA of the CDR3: TGTGCCAGCAGCCGCATCCGGACTAGCTACAATGAGCAGTTCTTC.

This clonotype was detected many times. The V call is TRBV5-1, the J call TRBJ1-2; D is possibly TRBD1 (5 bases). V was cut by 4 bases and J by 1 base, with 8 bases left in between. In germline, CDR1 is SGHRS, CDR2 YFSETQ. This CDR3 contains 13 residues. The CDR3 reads CASSGRGNYGYTF. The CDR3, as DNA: TGCGCCAGCAGCGGGAGGGGTAACTATGGCTACACCTTC.

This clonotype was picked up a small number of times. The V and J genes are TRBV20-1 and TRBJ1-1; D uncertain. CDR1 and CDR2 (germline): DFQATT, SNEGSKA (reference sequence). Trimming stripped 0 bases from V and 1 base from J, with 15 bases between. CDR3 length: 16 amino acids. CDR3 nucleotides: TGCAGTGCTAGAGATAGGCTCCCCTTAAGGAACACTGAAGCTTTCTTT. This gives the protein CSARDRLPLRNTEAFF.